These 20 T cell receptor beta chains came from one sample sequenced in a study of prognosis after radiotherapy for stage I lung cancer. The TCR beta CDR3 region was amplified from genomic DNA, with two rounds of multiplex PCR being used for the amplification. Round one of PCR was performed, and it used primers specific to each TRBV and TRBJ gene. Each CDR3 protein gets one entry after TCRdb re-called the multiplex PCR reads with MiXCR. The data show over 10,000 distinct CDR3 sequences, 47% seen once. This material consisted of PBMCs, taken before or after stereotactic body radiation therapy (not recorded which). Source of these receptors: a donor over 45 with non-small cell lung cancer.

This clonotype was counted ten times or more. The genes are TRBV28 and TRBJ2-5, with TRBD2 matching 9 bases. The CDR3 runs 14 residues. The germline V gene encodes CDR1 MDHEN and CDR2 SYDVKM. The junction had 4 bases not matched to a gene; V was cut back by 3 bases and J by 5 bases. CDR3 sequence (DNA): TGTGCCAGCAGTTTCCTCACTAGCGGGGAGACCCAGTACTTC. Its translation is CASSFLTSGETQYF.

Worth noting for this clonotype: Mismatch with germline at one junction end may stem from a read error. V usage is TRBV3-1 and J usage is TRBJ2-2; TRBD2 matches at 12 bases. CDR1 is LGHDT, CDR2 YNNKEL, per germline (reference sequence). This CDR3 has 14 amino acids. CDR3 amino acids: CSSSALASGRGLFF. DNA for the CDR3: TGTTCCAGTAGCGCTCTTGCTAGCGGGAGGGGGCTGTTTTTT.

About this clonotype itself: A read error is the likely source, as a far larger clone sits one nucleotide away. The chain uses TRBV30 and TRBJ2-4, with TRBD2 identical over 8 bases. The end of the DNA fits TRBJ2-1 better, so the J call may be wrong. Germline-derived CDR1 and CDR2 are GTSNPN and SVGIG (reference sequence). The CDR3 consists of 13 residues. The CDR3 nucleotides read TGTGCCTGGAGCGTCGGGAGGGCCGGAAGGCAGTTCTTC. This encodes CAWSVGRAGRQFF.

The chain is built from TRBV19 and TRBJ2-1; 9 bases map to TRBD1. Per germline, CDR1 LNHDA and CDR2 SQIVND (reference sequence). Trimming removed 10 bases from V and 8 bases from J; junction bases left unmatched: 12. CDR3 size: 14 residues. The CDR3 protein is CATGTGKIHDEQFF. Here the CDR3 DNA reads TGTGCCACGGGGACAGGGAAGATACACGATGAGCAGTTCTTC. Full variable domain (remainder filled in from reference TRBV19 and TRBJ2-1): DGGITQSPKYLFRKEGQNVTLSCEQNLNHDAMYWYRQDPGQGLRLIYYSQIVNDFQKGDIAEGYSVSREKKESFPLTVTSAQKNPTAFYLCATGTGKIHDEQFFGPGTRLTVL.

The rearrangement uses TRBV7-2 and TRBJ1-1; TRBD1 agrees at 8 bases. The CDR3 sequence is 14 residues long. Germline-derived CDR1 and CDR2 are SGHTA and FQGNSA. Trimming cost V 5 bases and J 0 bases; bases outside gene matches: 2. CDR3 loop: CASSTDRVNTEAFF. The CDR3, as DNA: TGTGCCAGCAGCACGGACAGGGTGAACACTGAAGCTTTCTTT.

The rearrangement uses TRBV28 and TRBJ2-7, with 10 bases fitting TRBD2. The germline V gene encodes CDR1 MDHEN and CDR2 SYDVKM. The CDR3 contains 16 residues. The J segment lost 7 bases and the V segment lost 5 bases, leaving 14 bases of the junction unmatched. The chain's CDR3 is CASSHFASGSLGEQYF. The CDR3 DNA sequence: TGTGCCAGCAGTCACTTCGCTAGCGGGAGTTTAGGGGAGCAGTACTTC.

This clonotype was observed at least ten times. The V and J genes are TRBV19 and TRBJ2-3; no reliable D call. Per germline, CDR1 LNHDA and CDR2 SQIVND (reference sequence). V lost 3 bases to trimming and J lost 0 bases, with 4 bases between them. The CDR3 extends over 13 amino acids. CDR3 DNA sequence: TGTGCCAGTAGTATTGGAAGCACAGATACGCAGTATTTT. This translates into CASSIGSTDTQYF.

In this sample, this clonotype turned up many times. This chain joins TRBV7-3 and TRBJ2-3; 10 bases match TRBD2. Germline-derived CDR1 and CDR2 are SGHTA and FQGTGA. This CDR3 is built from 15 residues. J lost 6 bases, V lost 7 bases, and 10 bases had no gene match. CDR3 DNA sequence: TGTGCCAGCACCTCTCTAGCGGGAGAGGTTGATACGCAGTATTTT. Protein: CASTSLAGEVDTQYF.

Many counts were recorded for this clonotype. The rearrangement joins TRBV28 to TRBJ1-4; TRBD1 agrees at 8 bases. J lost 7 bases, V lost 5 bases, and 6 bases had no gene match. This CDR3 has 14 amino acids. The germline V gene encodes CDR1 MDHEN and CDR2 SYDVKM. CDR3 sequence (DNA): TGTGCCAGCAGTAACAGGGGGAAGGGTGAAAAACTGTTTTTT. Protein: CASSNRGKGEKLFF.

The table lists this clonotype with many counts. This chain links TRBV7-9 with TRBJ2-7, with 8 bases identical to TRBD2. This CDR3 contains 13 residues. V was pared by 5 bases and J by 3 bases, with 3 bases of the junction left unmatched. Germline-derived CDR1 and CDR2 are SEHNR and FQNEAQ (reference sequence). CDR3 in DNA: TGTGCCAGCAGCGGCGGGAGGAGCTACGAGCAGTACTTC. This encodes CASSGGRSYEQYF.

Of note for this clonotype: An end of the junction does not agree with germline; a read error may underlie this. The chain carries TRBV4-3 and TRBJ2-3; D is possibly TRBD1 or TRBD2 (6 bases each). The CDR3 extends over 16 amino acids. CDR1 is LGHNA and CDR2 is YSLEER in the germline V gene. The CDR3 sequence is CTSSQDLRGDPDTQYF. The CDR3 nucleotides read TGCACCAGCAGTCAAGATCTAAGGGGGGATCCAGATACGCAGTATTTT.

Details on this clonotype: This likely reflects a read error, since a far larger clone is one base away. The chain uses TRBV4-2 and TRBJ2-5, with 8 positions matching TRBD2. This CDR3 comprises 13 residues. Germline loops: CDR1 LGHNA, CDR2 YNFKEQ. The CDR3 spells CASSRRGGNEQSF. Here the CDR3 DNA reads TGTGCCAGCAGCCGCCGGGGGGGCAATGAGCAGTCCTTC.

This clonotype ranks as medium-sized. The chain links TRBV7-2 to TRBJ2-7; perhaps D is TRBD1 or TRBD2 (6 bases each). Trimming pared 5 bases from V and 2 bases from J, leaving 16 bases between. Germline CDR1 is SGHTA and CDR2 is FQGNSA. The CDR3 sequence is 15 residues long. Written as DNA, the CDR3 is TGTGCCAGCAGCGGGGGGCCAGGGAGAGCCTACGAGCAGTACTTC. Its protein product is CASSGGPGRAYEQYF.

This clonotype was detected many times. The V gene is TRBV2, the J gene TRBJ2-3; weak D call: TRBD2 (5 bases). The CDR3 covers 13 residues. The ends were cut back, 4 bases at V and 4 bases at J, with 9 bases in the middle. The germline gives CDR1 SNHLY, CDR2 FYNNEI. Here the CDR3 reads CASSVDLSDTQYF. CDR3 DNA sequence: TGTGCCAGCAGTGTGGACTTATCAGATACGCAGTATTTT.

Sample share makes this clonotype medium-sized. V gene TRBV6-1 combines with J gene TRBJ1-3; D not certain. V was clipped by 6 bases and J by 0 bases, with 12 bases between them. There are 15 residues in the CDR3. Germline CDR1 and CDR2: MNHNS and SASEGT. The CDR3 nucleotides are TGTGCCAGCAGGAAGTCAGGAGACTCTGGAAACACCATATATTTT. Its translation is CASRKSGDSGNTIYF.

Sample share makes this clonotype medium-sized. The CDR3 is CASSAGTSGFNEQFF. The CDR3 DNA reads TGTGCCAGCAGCGCCGGGACTAGCGGATTCAATGAGCAGTTCTTC. This chain connects TRBV11-3 to TRBJ2-1; TRBD2 agrees at 11 bases. With V trimmed by 5 bases and J by 6 bases, 6 bases remained unmatched. CDR1 and CDR2 (germline): SGHNT, YENEEA. This CDR3 has 15 residues.

This clonotype was detected ten times or more. The V gene is TRBV27, the J gene TRBJ2-7, with TRBD2 matching 11 bases. Trimming took 10 bases from V and 8 from J; bases not matched to a gene: 10. The CDR3 loop spans 13 amino acids. Germline loops: CDR1 MNHEY, CDR2 SMNVEV (reference sequence). The CDR3 sequence: CATPGTSGMKQYF. Here the CDR3 DNA reads TGTGCCACACCCGGGACTAGCGGCATGAAGCAGTACTTC.

The chain is built from TRBV5-1 and TRBJ1-1; maybe TRBD1 (5 bases). This CDR3 has 15 residues. In germline, CDR1 is SGHRS, CDR2 YFSETQ. The germline V and J ends were trimmed by 2 bases and 3 bases, with 14 bases remaining between them. DNA for the CDR3: TGCGCCAGCAGCTTAATGGGAGACAGATACACTGAAGCTTTCTTT. Protein product: CASSLMGDRYTEAFF.

This clonotype was recorded many times. The chain uses TRBV20-1 and TRBJ1-4; D not certain. Trimming left V 3 bases short and J 7 bases short, with 15 bases between. The CDR3 length is 14 residues. Per the germline V gene, CDR1 is DFQATT and CDR2 is SNEGSKA (reference sequence). DNA for the CDR3: TGCAGTGCTAGGCCGCCAGTGGGTTCTGAAAAACTGTTTTTT. This translates into CSARPPVGSEKLFF.

This clonotype has more than one count but fewer than ten. This rearrangement joins TRBV3-1 to TRBJ1-2; D ambiguous. The germline V and J ends were trimmed by 3 bases and 7 bases, with 9 bases remaining between them. Germline loops: CDR1 LGHDT, CDR2 YNNKEL (reference sequence). The CDR3 has 12 residues. Here the CDR3 reads CASSQGTFGYTF. CDR3 sequence (DNA): TGTGCCAGCAGCCAGGGAACATTTGGCTACACCTTC.